The subject of this entry is one TCR beta chain. In the authors' workflow: Sequence data from immunoSEQ were junction-only and lacked quality scores; consequently, filtering differed. The repertoire was sequenced with immunoSEQ multiplex PCR; TCRdb's copy has only in-frame clones and lacks some. V and J calls and clone size are those listed in that table; D and trimming were worked out from the DNA. The sample has about 490,000 clones; around 80% are singletons. For genomic DNA, unsorted samples relied on around 81 million PBMCs. This sample was included in a study of shared clonotypes between healthy human individuals. Study background: Serving as donors were a couple of women and a few men, whose ages spanned 18 to 49.

This CDR3 is built from 20 residues. The germline V gene encodes CDR1 MNHEY and CDR2 SMNVEV (reference sequence). Between the trimmed V and J ends, which lost 5 bases and 5 bases, there was a span of 34 bases. The receptor's source is a woman aged 40-49 years in good health. Some clones in this sample may be carry-over from other donors' samples. V and J are TRBV27 and TRBJ2-7; D remains ambiguous. Sequencing was carried out using PBMCs. CDR3 residues: CASSPFGPIPSGRTPHEQYF. The CDR3 DNA reads TGTGCCAGCAGTCCTTTTGGCCCTATCCCTTCTGGGCGGACCCCCCACGAGCAGTACTTC.